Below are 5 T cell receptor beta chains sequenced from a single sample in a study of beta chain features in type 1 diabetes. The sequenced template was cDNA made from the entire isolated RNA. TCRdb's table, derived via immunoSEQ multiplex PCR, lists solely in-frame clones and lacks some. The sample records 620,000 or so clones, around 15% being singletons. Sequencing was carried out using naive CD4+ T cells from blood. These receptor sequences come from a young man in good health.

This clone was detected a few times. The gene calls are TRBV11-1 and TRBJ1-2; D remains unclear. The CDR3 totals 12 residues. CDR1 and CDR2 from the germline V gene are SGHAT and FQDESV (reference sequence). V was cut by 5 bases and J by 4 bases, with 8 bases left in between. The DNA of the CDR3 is TGTGCCAGCAGCGAATCCAGCTATGGCTACACCTTC. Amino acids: CASSESSYGYTF. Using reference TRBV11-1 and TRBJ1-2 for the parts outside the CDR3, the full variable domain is EAEVAQSPRYKITEKSQAVAFWCDPISGHATLYWYRQILGQGPELLVQFQDESVVDDSQLPKDRFSAERLKGVDSTLKIQPAELGDSAMYLCASSESSYGYTFGSGTRLTVV.

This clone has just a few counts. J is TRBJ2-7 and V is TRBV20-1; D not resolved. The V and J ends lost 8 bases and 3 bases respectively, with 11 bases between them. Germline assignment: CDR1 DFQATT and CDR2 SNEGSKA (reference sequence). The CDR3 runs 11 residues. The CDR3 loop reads CSPIHGYEQYF. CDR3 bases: TGCAGTCCTATACACGGCTACGAGCAGTACTTC.

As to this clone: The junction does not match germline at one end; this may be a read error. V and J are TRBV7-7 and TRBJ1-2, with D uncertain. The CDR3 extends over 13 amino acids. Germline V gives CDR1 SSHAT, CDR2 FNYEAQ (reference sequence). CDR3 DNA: TGTGCTAGCAGCTTAGATAGGGTGAATGGCTACACCTTC. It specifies CASSLDRVNGYTF.

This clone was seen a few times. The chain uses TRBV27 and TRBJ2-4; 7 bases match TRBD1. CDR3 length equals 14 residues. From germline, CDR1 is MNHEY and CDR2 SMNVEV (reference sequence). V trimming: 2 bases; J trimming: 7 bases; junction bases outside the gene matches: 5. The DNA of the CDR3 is TGTGCCAGCAGTTTAAGGGACAGACCCAACATTCAGTACTTC. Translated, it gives CASSLRDRPNIQYF.

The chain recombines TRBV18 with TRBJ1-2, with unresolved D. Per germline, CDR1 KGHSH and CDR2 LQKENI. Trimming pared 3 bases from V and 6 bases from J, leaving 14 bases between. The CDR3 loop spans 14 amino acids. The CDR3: CASSPNSGLDGYTF. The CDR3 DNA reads TGTGCCAGCTCACCGAACTCGGGGTTAGATGGCTACACCTTC.